The 25 T cell receptor beta chains below come from one sample, sequenced in a study of shared clonotypes between healthy human individuals. Profiled with immunoSEQ multiplex PCR; TCRdb holds only in-frame clones, not every one. This table has nearly 2 million clones, about 95% appearing once. Cells designated naive CD8 were CD45RO-negative and were positively selected for CCR7, with terminally differentiated effector memory CD45RA+ cells excluded. Sequences were obtained from naive CD8+ T cells sorted from blood. These receptors were obtained from a man aged 18-30 years in good health.

Of note for this clone: Other DNA sequences of this sample code for an identical CDR3. J is TRBJ2-7 and V is TRBV4-1; D is unclear. Per germline, CDR1 MGHRA and CDR2 YSYEKL. V lost 1 base and J 0 bases, leaving 10 bases between the germline ends. The CDR3 consists of 15 residues. This chain's CDR3 is CASSQGSGSSYEQYF. The CDR3 DNA is TGCGCCAGCAGCCAAGGTTCAGGTTCCTCCTACGAGCAGTACTTC.

V gene TRBV6-1 combines with J gene TRBJ1-6, with TRBD1 as a possible D gene (6 bases). The CDR3 sequence is 15 residues long. The V gene lost 2 bases and the J gene lost 9 bases, with 14 bases spanning the gap. CDR1 is MNHNS and CDR2 is SASEGT in the germline V gene. CDR3 nucleotide sequence: TGTGCCAGCAGTGAATTAGTGGGGGCGAGTTCACCCCTCCACTTT. Translation gives CASSELVGASSPLHF.

This clone has a single count. The rearrangement joins TRBV14 to TRBJ1-6; perhaps TRBD1 as D (6 bases). Trimming cost V 4 bases and J 7 bases, with 14 bases left between them. The CDR3 consists of 15 residues. In germline, CDR1 is SGHDN, CDR2 FVKESK. The CDR3 bases are TGTGCCAGCAGCCCAACAGGGTGGGAGAATTCACCCCTCCACTTT. Protein product: CASSPTGWENSPLHF.

Worth noting for this clone: The sample carries other DNA sequences with the same CDR3. The chain carries TRBV14 and TRBJ2-7; D not certain. The V gene's germline CDR1 is SGHDN and CDR2 FVKESK. V was shortened by 1 base and J by 6 bases, with 4 bases between the two germline ends. The CDR3 covers 11 residues. Written as DNA, the CDR3 is TGTGCCAGCAGCCAAGGCTCCGAGCAGTACTTC. Its protein is CASSQGSEQYF. The full variable domain, with the rest looked up from reference TRBV14 and TRBJ2-7, is EAGVTQFPSHSVIEKGQTVTLRCDPISGHDNLYWYRRVMGKEIKFLLHFVKESKQDESGMPNNRFLAERTGGTYSTLKVQPAELEDSGVYFCASSQGSEQYFGPGTRLTVT.

V and J are TRBV7-9 and TRBJ2-1, with TRBD2 matching 9 bases. CDR3 length: 17 amino acids. V lost 5 bases, J lost 0 bases, and 8 bases stayed unmatched. Germline CDR1 reads SEHNR; CDR2 reads FQNEAQ (reference sequence). The CDR3: CASSRREAGGSYNEQFF. The CDR3 region has the DNA TGTGCCAGCAGCCGCAGGGAAGCGGGGGGCTCCTACAATGAGCAGTTCTTC.

The chain joins TRBV30 to TRBJ2-7; TRBD1 aligns across 7 bases. This CDR3 is 13 amino acids long. V lost 5 bases, J lost 6 bases, and 10 bases stayed unmatched. The V gene's germline CDR1 is GTSNPN and CDR2 SVGIG (reference sequence). DNA of the CDR3: TGTGCCTGGGACAGGGTTGGGACCGGCGAGCAGTACTTC. This translates into CAWDRVGTGEQYF.

The V call is TRBV7-9, the J call TRBJ1-4, with no clear D. V lost 5 bases and J lost 8, with 15 bases in between. Germline V gene data show CDR1 as SEHNR and CDR2 as FQNEAQ (reference sequence). This CDR3 spans 14 amino acids. The CDR3 region has the DNA TGTGCCAGCAGCGTCCGAGGCCCCCGGGAAAAACTGTTTTTT. It translates to CASSVRGPREKLFF.

The rearrangement joins TRBV27 to TRBJ2-5; 8 nucleotides agree with TRBD2. Germline CDR1 reads MNHEY; CDR2 reads SMNVEV (reference sequence). This CDR3 has 16 amino acids. Losses at the gene ends were 3 bases for V and 1 base for J; bases not matched to a gene: 7. The CDR3 DNA follows: TGTGCCAGCAGTTTTGGACCCGGGGGGGGCCAAGAGACCCAGTACTTC. Protein sequence: CASSFGPGGGQETQYF.

This sequence joins TRBV10-1 and TRBJ1-1, with D uncertain. The CDR3 is made up of 14 amino acids. Germline V gives CDR1 WNHNN, CDR2 SYGVQD (reference sequence). Trimming took off 0 bases at V and 5 bases at J, with 10 bases between the two ends. The CDR3 region is CASSESWGRTEAFF. The CDR3 nucleotides are TGCGCCAGCAGTGAGTCGTGGGGTCGGACTGAAGCTTTCTTT.

The chain couples TRBV7-9 to TRBJ1-5; D uncertain. Germline loops: CDR1 SEHNR, CDR2 FQNEAQ (reference sequence). CDR3 length equals 12 residues. V lost 4 bases to trimming and J lost 3 bases, with 4 bases between them. DNA for the CDR3: TGTGCCAGCAGCTCCAACAATCAGCCCCAGCATTTT. This codes for CASSSNNQPQHF.

This clone was found once. At the DNA level, this CDR3 is encoded by other sequences in the same sample as well. This rearrangement joins TRBV4-3 to TRBJ2-5, with D possibly TRBD1 on 6 matching bases. The germline V gene has CDR1 LGHNA and CDR2 YSLEER. CDR3 length: 15 residues. V dropped 0 bases and J dropped 5 bases, with 13 bases sitting between them. DNA for the CDR3: TGCGCCAGCAGCCAAGACAGGGGTTTAGGGGAGACCCAGTACTTC. Protein sequence: CASSQDRGLGETQYF.

The rearrangement links TRBV19 to TRBJ1-5; D is undetermined. Germline values: CDR1 LNHDA, CDR2 SQIVND (reference sequence). V lost 7 bases to trimming and J lost 0 bases, with 13 bases between them. The CDR3 sequence is 15 residues long. CDR3 bases: TGTGCCAGTACCCCTTACGGGTATAGCAATCAGCCCCAGCATTTT. Translated, it gives CASTPYGYSNQPQHF.

The chain links TRBV9 to TRBJ1-4; the D gene is possibly TRBD1 (6 bases). The CDR3 covers 16 residues. The V end lost 3 bases, the J end lost 1 base, and 13 bases lay between the germline ends. Germline V CDR1 and CDR2: SGDLS, YYNGEE. The CDR3: CASSEGHEGTNEKLFF. Written as DNA, the CDR3 is TGTGCCAGCAGCGAGGGACACGAGGGAACTAATGAAAAACTGTTTTTT.

This chain connects TRBV7-8 to TRBJ1-5; D not resolved. V dropped 4 bases and J dropped 0 bases, with 10 bases sitting between them. Germline CDR1 SGHVS, CDR2 FQNEAQ. CDR3 length: 15 residues. The CDR3 region has the DNA TGTGCCAGCAGCTCCCAGCAATATAGCAATCAGCCCCAGCATTTT. Amino acid sequence: CASSSQQYSNQPQHF.

V gene TRBV7-9 combines with J gene TRBJ2-7; possibly TRBD2 for D (5 bases). The germline gives CDR1 SEHNR, CDR2 FQNEAQ (reference sequence). V was cut by 7 bases and J by 5 bases, with 15 bases left in between. CDR3 length equals 13 residues. In DNA, the CDR3 is TGTGCCAGCACCGGAGAGGGCTGGGACGAGCAGTACTTC. Translated: CASTGEGWDEQYF.

The rearrangement links TRBV6-6 to TRBJ2-7, with D possibly matching TRBD1 (6 bases). The V gene's germline CDR1 is MNHNY and CDR2 SVGAGI (reference sequence). V dropped 0 bases and J dropped 2 bases, with 14 bases sitting between them. This CDR3 has 16 amino acids. Here the CDR3 reads CASSYSPYREPYEQYF. The CDR3 DNA follows: TGTGCCAGCAGTTACTCGCCCTACAGGGAACCCTACGAGCAGTACTTC.

The chain is built from TRBV13 and TRBJ2-3, with TRBD1 matching over 8 bases. V gave up 2 bases and J gave up 6 bases; unmatched junction bases: 7. CDR1 PRHDT and CDR2 FYEKMQ come from the germline V gene (reference sequence). CDR3 length: 15 amino acids. CDR3 nucleotides: TGTGCCAGCAGCTTAATCGGACAGGGTTTTGATACGCAGTATTTT. It translates to CASSLIGQGFDTQYF.

The rearrangement links TRBV5-1 to TRBJ2-2; D unresolved. Per the germline V gene, CDR1 is SGHRS and CDR2 is YFSETQ. The CDR3 has 15 residues. V was clipped by 4 bases and J by 2 bases, with 12 bases between them. CDR3 nucleotide sequence: TGCGCCAGCAGCGGCCACTGGTCAAACACCGGGGAGCTGTTTTTT. Encoded protein: CASSGHWSNTGELFF.

A note on this clone: Other nucleotide sequences in the sample specify the same CDR3. The V gene is TRBV5-6, the J gene TRBJ2-3; TRBD1 agrees at 9 bases. The CDR3 is made up of 13 amino acids. Germline lookup yields CDR1 SGHDT and CDR2 YYEEEE. After removal of 3 bases from V and 5 bases from J, the junction contained 1 base not matched to a gene. The CDR3 DNA reads as TGTGCCAGCAGCTGGGACAGGGAAGATACGCAGTATTTT. Residues: CASSWDREDTQYF.

This chain connects TRBV2 to TRBJ2-2, with D unresolved. Germline loops: CDR1 SNHLY, CDR2 FYNNEI. This CDR3 region has 11 residues. V was cut by 7 bases and J by 5 bases, with 5 bases left in between. CDR3 coding DNA: TGTGCCAGCACCGAAACCGGGGAGCTGTTTTTT. Its protein product is CASTETGELFF.

The DNA for the CDR3 is TGTGCCAGCAATCCGGGACAGGGTAATAAGCATCAGCCCCAGCATTTT. This translates into CASNPGQGNKHQPQHF. The chain combines TRBV2 with TRBJ1-5, with 9 bases identical to TRBD1. The CDR3 is made up of 16 amino acids. Germline lookup yields CDR1 SNHLY and CDR2 FYNNEI. Losses at the gene ends were 7 bases for V and 5 bases for J; bases not matched to a gene: 12.

The rearrangement links TRBV7-9 to TRBJ1-1; D is uncertain. Trimming removed 4 bases from V and 0 bases from J, with 12 bases in between. Germline values: CDR1 SEHNR, CDR2 FQNEAQ (reference sequence). The CDR3 length is 15 residues. The CDR3 sequence: CASSSPGGMNTEAFF. CDR3 sequence (DNA): TGTGCCAGCAGCTCACCGGGAGGGATGAACACTGAAGCTTTCTTT.

The rearrangement joins TRBV5-1 to TRBJ1-5; the D is unclear. V was pared by 4 bases and J by 3 bases, with 8 bases between. Germline-derived CDR1 and CDR2 are SGHRS and YFSETQ. The CDR3 totals 13 residues. CDR3 sequence reads: CASSTEPNQPQHF. The CDR3 DNA reads as TGCGCCAGCAGCACGGAACCCAATCAGCCCCAGCATTTT.

This chain links TRBV2 with TRBJ2-1; 7 nucleotides align to TRBD2. Germline CDR1 and CDR2: SNHLY and FYNNEI. This CDR3 has 12 residues. With V trimmed by 5 bases and J by 8 bases, 3 bases remained unmatched. The CDR3 DNA follows: TGTGCCAGCAGTTTTACTAGCGATGAGCAGTTCTTC. Translation: CASSFTSDEQFF.

This clone was seen once. The J gene is TRBJ2-7, the V gene TRBV11-2; a weak D match, TRBD1 (5 bases). This CDR3 is built from 13 residues. V was cut by 5 bases and J by 0 bases, with 8 bases left in between. Germline V gene sequence: CDR1 SGHAT, CDR2 FQNNGV. CDR3 nucleotides: TGTGCCAGCAGCCCGACAGTCTCCTACGAGCAGTACTTC. Residues: CASSPTVSYEQYF.